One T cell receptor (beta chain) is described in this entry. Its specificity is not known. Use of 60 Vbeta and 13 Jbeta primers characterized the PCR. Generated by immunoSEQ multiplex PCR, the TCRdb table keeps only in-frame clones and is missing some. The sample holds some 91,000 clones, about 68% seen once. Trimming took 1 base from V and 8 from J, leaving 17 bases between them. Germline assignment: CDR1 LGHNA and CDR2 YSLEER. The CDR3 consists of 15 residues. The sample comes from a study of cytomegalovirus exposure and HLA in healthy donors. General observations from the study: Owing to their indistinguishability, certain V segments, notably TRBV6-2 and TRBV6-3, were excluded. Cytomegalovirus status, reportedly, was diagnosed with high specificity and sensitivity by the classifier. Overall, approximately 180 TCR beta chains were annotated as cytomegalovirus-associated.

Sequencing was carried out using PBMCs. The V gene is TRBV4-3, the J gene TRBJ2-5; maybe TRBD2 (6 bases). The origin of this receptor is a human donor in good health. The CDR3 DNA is TGCGCCAGCAGCCAAGCCCGAACTAGCCTTTATACCCAGTACTTC. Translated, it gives CASSQARTSLYTQYF.